This T cell receptor beta chain emerged from a study of Graves' ophthalmopathy and Graves' hyperthyroidism (dated 2018 in TCRdb). Study-wide context: Hyperthyroidism was considered stable if no progression to ophthalmopathy occurred within 18 months of follow-up. TCR beta repertoire signatures were used to distinguish Graves' ophthalmopathy from Graves' hyperthyroidism and to predict progression to ophthalmopathy. In total, 135 blood samples were TCR-sequenced: around 42 ophthalmopathy, around 75 hyperthyroidism and roughly 17 hyperthyroidism-to-ophthalmopathy patients. To explore V-J signatures distinguishing ophthalmopathy from hyperthyroidism, a discovery set of about a hundred patients (around 42 ophthalmopathy, about 57 stable hyperthyroidism) was enrolled. For independent validation, a separate cohort was made up of approximately 19 hyperthyroidism patients plus 17 patients who later progressed from hyperthyroidism to ophthalmopathy. In a handful of hyperthyroidism patients, the T-cell repertoire of thyroid tissue was compared with the T-cell repertoire of blood. Once sampling was done, hyperthyroidism patients were given methimazole at a starting dose of 30 mg daily, while ophthalmopathy patients were given high-dose intravenous methylprednisolone. Broad study findings and their caveats: The 13-signature model separated ophthalmopathy from stable hyperthyroidism with about 86% sensitivity and approximately 83% specificity in cross-validation, and 80%/75% in the test set. Most of the expanded thyroid clonotypes with a frequency above 0.001 were also detected in blood, and it was suggested that the thyroid immune response may be reflected by blood repertoires. Sample size was not predetermined statistically, and investigators were not blinded to group allocation. In validation, the model predicted ophthalmopathy progression with nearly 71% sensitivity and 72% to 80% specificity; roughly eleven predicted patients were CT-confirmed with GO in a median of approximately six months.

For repertoire sequencing, the TCR beta CDR3 regions were amplified from RNA transcripts. The first round of RT-PCR was done with HTBI primers and the Qiagen OneStep RT-PCR kit, and was followed by a second round of multiplex PCR, then size selection and purification. Sequencing of the libraries was carried out on an Illumina HiSeq2000 in paired-end mode with 100 bp reads. Under the source paper's analysis protocol: SOAPnuke was used to process the reads, removing any read that contained adapters or uncalled bases, had a mean Phred below 15, or lacked an exact match to the constant primer or identifier. High-quality paired reads were merged with COPE v1.2.5. Each unique nucleotide sequence was treated as a clonotype, and MiTCR v1.1 was used to align the clonotypes to the IMGT TRB V, D and J references. The analysis was limited to V-J combinations with a frequency above 0.0001, which together covered just over 98% of the repertoires. For each V-J combination, a TCR clonal expansion and chaos score was defined as the ratio of F50 clonal expansion to chaos observed in the TCRdist matrix. Welch's t-statistics and random forest were used to narrow the features down to more than 10 V-J combinations, which were then fed into a naive Bayes classifier. The Morisita-Horn index was used to measure how similar the thyroid and blood repertoires were. Using fastp at Q25 and MiXCR, TCRdb reprocessed the public reads and kept productive beta chains. Identical CDR3 protein sequences are pooled into one entry, listed with their most common genes and DNA. TCRdb assigned the V and J calls; the authors' analysis was not used. For this sample there are about 1.1 million distinct CDR3 sequences; approximately 35% appear just once. In total, the top ten clones hold 11% of the sample.

As for this clonotype: Its specific antigen is unknown. The record has no base qualities; no much larger clone is one base away.

Counted from cysteine to phenylalanine, this CDR3 has 13 amino acids. Left in the record is the CDR3 DNA by itself, 39 bases read in frame from the first base. V loses 2 bases, J loses 8 bases, and the germline ends lie 12 bases apart. CDR1 SGHVS and CDR2 FQNEAQ are derived from the germline V gene. Hyperthyroidism patients were newly diagnosed, with disease duration under 2 months, and aged 18 to 65 years. Patients with other autoimmune diseases, uncontrolled infections, pregnancy or lactation were excluded. Clinical symptoms, serum thyroxine, TRAb, thyroid ultrasound and orbital computed tomography formed the basis of the diagnosis. Trizol reagent was used to extract the total RNA, and its quality was then checked on an Agilent 2100 Bioanalyzer.

The clonotype originates from an adult man with Graves' hyperthyroidism. The rearranged segments are TRBV7-8 and TRBJ1-2; no D segment can be confidently identified. Sequenced input: peripheral blood or thyroid tissue (not recorded which). The CDR3 loop reads CASSLRRVGGYTF. The DNA sequence reads TGTGCCAGCAGCTTAAGAAGGGTTGGCGGCTACACCTTC.